The text below deals with one T cell receptor (beta chain). Its cognate antigen is unknown. Measured with immunoSEQ multiplex PCR; TCRdb has only the in-frame clones, and not every one. The sample lists about 20,000 clones, about three quarters seen once, with about a quarter in the top ten. CDR1 is SGDLS and CDR2 is YYNGEE in the germline V gene. Between the trimmed V and J ends, which lost 0 bases and 4 bases, there was a span of 19 bases. This CDR3 spans 17 amino acids. These data are taken from a study of early stage breast cancer tumors. Whole-study results and caveats: Tumors had roughly 2.4-fold higher T cell density and higher clonality than adjacent normal breast tissue. Tumor and normal breast were distinguished via blood comparison in about 90% of the 16 patients.

The sequence was obtained from a person aged 60 to 70 with breast cancer. The rearrangement joins TRBV9 to TRBJ1-2, with D perhaps TRBD1 (5 bases). The material sequenced was blood. The CDR3 bases are TGTGCCAGCAGCGTAGATCCCCTCCGACAGAATCTCTATGGCTACACCTTC. Its protein is CASSVDPLRQNLYGYTF.